This T cell receptor beta chain appears in the sequencing data of a study of shared clonotypes between healthy human individuals. General study findings and limits: Non-shared clonotypes were found to have lower generation probabilities than the clonotypes that were shared by all four of the sorted-subset donors.

This CDR3 is 14 amino acids long. V lost 8 bases, J lost 3 bases, and 5 bases stayed unmatched. The germline CDR1 and CDR2 sequences are LNHDA and SQIVND (reference sequence). The method was immunoSEQ multiplex PCR; TCRdb's version includes in-frame clones alone and lacks a portion of them. The data contain about 680,000 clones, 72% of them seen just once; the ten biggest clones take up under 2%. Of note for this clone: The antigen remains unidentified.

Material for sequencing was memory CD4+ T cells sorted from blood. Regarding subset: CD45RA-negative fraction. The V gene is TRBV19, the J gene TRBJ1-4; 8 bases map to TRBD1. This receptor was taken from a woman in her 30s in good health. CDR3 protein: CASRPTGANEKLFF. The CDR3 DNA reads TGTGCCAGTCGCCCGACAGGGGCTAATGAAAAACTGTTTTTT.